The T cell receptor beta chain under discussion was sequenced for a study of blood T cell repertoires in COVID-19. Across the whole study: Whether acute or convalescent, the COVID-19 samples came from the United States, Italy and Spain.

The V gene's germline CDR1 is MNHNS and CDR2 SASEGT. V lost 3 bases, J lost 9 bases, and 9 bases stayed unmatched. CDR3 length equals 16 residues. Per the original data handling: From reference gene primer amplification, estimates of nucleated cell counts were derived. The assay was immunoSEQ multiplex PCR, and TCRdb's table has in-frame clones only and misses some. V, J and clone size are those of that table, while D and trimming were read from the DNA. The data hold about 150,000 clones, with 83% observed a single time. This clone is a singleton in its sample. The chain links TRBV6-1 to TRBJ1-6; 9 nucleotides align to TRBD1. This TCR derives from a woman older than 75 with acute or convalescent COVID-19. The sequencing sample was made of peripheral blood. Written as DNA, the CDR3 is TGTGCCAGCAGTGAGTTTTCGGGACAGGGTTTTTCACCCCTCCACTTT. The encoded protein is CASSEFSGQGFSPLHF.